A selection of T cell receptor beta chains follows, all from one sample in a study of blood T cells in healthy people across ages. Each CDR3 protein gets one entry after TCRdb re-called the 5' RACE reads with MiXCR. Of roughly 900,000 distinct CDR3 sequences in the sample, roughly 48% were seen once. Sequencing used blood. Receptor source: a man aged 25-45 years in good health. Each CDR3 is given with its conserved first and last residue. The D gene is left open where the match is weak. Part of the rows lack a size; the others show once, few, many or a class for expanded clones.

V	J	size	D	CDR3	DNA
TRBV7-9	TRBJ1-5	NA	NA	CASSLPGGGNQPQHF	TGTGCCAGCAGCCTGCCCGGGGGTGGGAATCAGCCCCAGCATTTT
TRBV7-8	TRBJ2-5	NA	TRBD2	CASSFASGGGMETQYF	TGTGCCAGCAGCTTTGCTAGCGGGGGTGGAATGGAGACCCAGTACTTC
TRBV12-3/TRBV12-4	TRBJ2-1	NA	NA	CASSLRGPSSYNEQFF	TGTGCCAGCAGTTTAAGGGGCCCCAGCTCCTACAATGAGCAGTTCTTC
TRBV10-3	TRBJ2-3	NA	TRBD2	CAISRTSAHTDTQYF	TGTGCCATCAGCAGGACTAGCGCCCACACAGATACGCAGTATTTT
TRBV27	TRBJ2-3	NA	NA	CASSWQGYTDTQYF	TGTGCCAGCAGTTGGCAGGGATACACAGATACGCAGTATTTT
TRBV20-1	TRBJ1-2	NA	NA	CSAPGWESDGLANYGYTF	TGCAGTGCACCCGGATGGGAGTCTGATGGATTAGCTAACTATGGCTACACCTTC
TRBV5-1	TRBJ2-1	many	TRBD2	CASSLAGDEQFF	TGTGCCAGCAGTTTAGCGGGGGATGAGCAGTTCTTC
TRBV7-2	TRBJ1-6	NA	NA	CASSSREAYNSPLHF	TGTGCCAGCAGCTCCCGTGAAGCCTATAATTCACCCCTCCACTTT
TRBV24-1	TRBJ2-5	NA	NA	CATSDYTGGEETQYF	TGTGCCACCAGTGATTATACAGGCGGGGAGGAGACCCAGTACTTC
TRBV5-1	TRBJ2-1	few	NA	CASSPPGSNEQFF	TGCGCCAGCAGCCCCCCGGGGAGTAATGAGCAGTTCTTC
TRBV13	TRBJ2-1	once	NA	CASSLKGGWGTNYNEQFF	TGTGCCAGCAGCTTAAAAGGCGGGTGGGGGACCAACTACAATGAGCAGTTCTTC
TRBV12-3/TRBV12-4	TRBJ2-5	NA	NA	CASAKQGSIKETQYF	TGTGCCAGCGCCAAACAGGGTTCAATTAAAGAGACCCAGTACTTC
TRBV5-1	TRBJ2-2	few	NA	CASSPQGGGGELFF	TGCGCCAGCAGCCCACAGGGAGGAGGCGGGGAGCTGTTTTTT
TRBV25-1	TRBJ2-1	NA	NA	CASSGITGGAAVYYNEQFF	TGTGCCAGCAGTGGGATTACCGGGGGCGCGGCAGTCTACTACAATGAGCAGTTCTTC
TRBV5-6	TRBJ2-7	NA	NA	CASSLVSDEQYF	TGTGCCAGCAGCTTGGTTTCTGACGAGCAGTACTTC
TRBV29-1	TRBJ2-4	many	NA	CSVVPLAKNIQYF	TGCAGCGTTGTCCCTCTAGCCAAAAACATTCAGTACTTC
TRBV29-1	TRBJ2-1	NA	NA	CSVVWQSYNEQFF	TGCAGCGTTGTGTGGCAGAGTTACAATGAGCAGTTCTTC